Listed below are T cell receptor beta chains from one sample, sequenced in a study of shared clonotypes between healthy human individuals. Clones were read by immunoSEQ multiplex PCR, and TCRdb kept only the in-frame ones, dropping some. Here the sample spans approximately 620,000 clones, more than 95% being singletons. The sample consisted of naive CD4+ T cells sorted from blood. The receptors were sampled from a woman aged 25 to 39 in good health. Each CDR3 is given with its conserved first and last residue. A D gene is named only where the DNA matches it firmly. Where a row states a size, it is once, few, many or the class of an expanded clone; other rows omit it.

abundance: -; d_gene: -; v_gene: TRBV5-1; j_gene: TRBJ2-3; CDR3aa: CASSLDSTDTQYF; CDR3nt: TGCGCCAGCAGCCTGGACAGCACAGATACGCAGTATTTT
abundance: -; d_gene: TRBD1; v_gene: TRBV28; j_gene: TRBJ1-5; CDR3aa: CASSLTGTGGRGGSNQPQHF; CDR3nt: TGTGCCAGCAGTTTAACCGGGACAGGTGGGAGGGGGGGAAGTAATCAGCCCCAGCATTTT
abundance: -; d_gene: TRBD1; v_gene: TRBV6-5; j_gene: TRBJ1-5; CDR3aa: CAISPTGSNQPQHF; CDR3nt: TGTGCCATCAGCCCGACAGGGAGCAATCAGCCCCAGCATTTT
abundance: -; d_gene: TRBD1; v_gene: TRBV9; j_gene: TRBJ1-2; CDR3aa: CASSTGQGLFNGYTF; CDR3nt: TGTGCCAGCAGCACCGGACAGGGTTTATTTAATGGCTACACCTTC
abundance: -; d_gene: -; v_gene: TRBV11-2; j_gene: TRBJ2-2; CDR3aa: CASSPEGAPAGELFF; CDR3nt: TGTGCCAGCTCCCCGGAGGGGGCGCCGGCCGGGGAGCTGTTTTTT
abundance: -; d_gene: TRBD1; v_gene: TRBV7-8; j_gene: TRBJ1-5; CDR3aa: CASSDDAPDRGGNQPQHF; CDR3nt: TGTGCCAGCAGCGACGATGCTCCCGACAGGGGAGGAAATCAGCCCCAGCATTTT
abundance: once; d_gene: -; v_gene: TRBV6-4; j_gene: TRBJ2-1; CDR3aa: CASSVQGGNEQFF; CDR3nt: TGTGCCAGCAGTGTTCAGGGGGGGAATGAGCAGTTCTTC
abundance: -; d_gene: -; v_gene: TRBV28; j_gene: TRBJ1-1; CDR3aa: CASSPQTNRVQAFF; CDR3nt: TGTGCCAGCAGTCCACAAACAAACAGGGTGCAAGCTTTCTTT
abundance: -; d_gene: -; v_gene: TRBV10-1; j_gene: TRBJ1-2; CDR3aa: CATPPGERSNYGYTF; CDR3nt: TGCGCCACCCCTCCCGGGGAGAGATCGAACTATGGCTACACCTTC
abundance: -; d_gene: TRBD1; v_gene: TRBV4-2; j_gene: TRBJ1-2; CDR3aa: CASSQGGTGDAEYGYTF; CDR3nt: TGTGCCAGCAGCCAGGGAGGGACAGGGGACGCGGAGTATGGCTACACCTTC
abundance: -; d_gene: TRBD1; v_gene: TRBV9; j_gene: TRBJ2-7; CDR3aa: CASSVEDRGQNEQYF; CDR3nt: TGTGCCAGCAGCGTAGAGGACAGGGGACAGAACGAGCAGTACTTC
abundance: -; d_gene: -; v_gene: TRBV15; j_gene: TRBJ1-1; CDR3aa: CATSRGPSNTEAFF; CDR3nt: TGTGCCACCAGCAGAGGCCCCTCCAACACTGAAGCTTTCTTT
abundance: -; d_gene: -; v_gene: TRBV4-1; j_gene: TRBJ2-1; CDR3aa: CASSQDVTRKYNEQFF; CDR3nt: TGCGCCAGCAGCCAAGATGTGACTAGGAAATATAATGAGCAGTTCTTC
abundance: -; d_gene: -; v_gene: TRBV4-1; j_gene: TRBJ2-1; CDR3aa: CASSQVFMVGYNEQFF; CDR3nt: TGCGCCAGCAGCCAAGTATTCATGGTGGGTTACAATGAGCAGTTCTTC
abundance: -; d_gene: TRBD1; v_gene: TRBV6-5; j_gene: TRBJ2-7; CDR3aa: CASSSGQGGKYEQYF; CDR3nt: TGTGCCAGCAGTTCCGGACAGGGGGGGAAGTACGAGCAGTACTTC
abundance: -; d_gene: TRBD1; v_gene: TRBV28; j_gene: TRBJ1-5; CDR3aa: CASRAGDSSGNQPQHF; CDR3nt: TGTGCCAGCAGGGCAGGGGACAGTAGCGGCAATCAGCCCCAGCATTTT
abundance: -; d_gene: -; v_gene: TRBV29-1; j_gene: TRBJ2-3; CDR3aa: CSVVGEGTDTQYF; CDR3nt: TGCAGCGTTGTTGGGGAAGGCACAGATACGCAGTATTTT
abundance: -; d_gene: TRBD1; v_gene: TRBV5-6; j_gene: TRBJ1-6; CDR3aa: CASSLGQGVSNFHF; CDR3nt: TGTGCCAGCAGCTTGGGACAGGGGGTGTCGAATTTCCACTTT
abundance: -; d_gene: -; v_gene: TRBV21-1; j_gene: TRBJ2-3; CDR3aa: CASSKKAGRYTDTQYF; CDR3nt: TGTGCCAGCAGCAAAAAGGCAGGGCGTTACACAGATACGCAGTATTTT
abundance: -; d_gene: -; v_gene: TRBV7-9; j_gene: TRBJ2-3; CDR3aa: CASSLGLVGARRRIDTQYF; CDR3nt: TGTGCCAGCAGCTTAGGTCTAGTGGGGGCCCGGAGACGCATAGATACGCAGTATTTT
abundance: -; d_gene: -; v_gene: TRBV18; j_gene: TRBJ2-7; CDR3aa: CASSGTGDTSYEQYF; CDR3nt: TGTGCCAGCTCGGGCACTGGGGACACGTCCTACGAGCAGTACTTC
abundance: -; d_gene: -; v_gene: TRBV7-2; j_gene: TRBJ1-3; CDR3aa: CASSSTRGNTIYF; CDR3nt: TGTGCCAGCAGCTCAACCAGGGGAAACACCATATATTTT
abundance: -; d_gene: -; v_gene: TRBV7-2; j_gene: TRBJ2-3; CDR3aa: CASSSSTASTDTQYF; CDR3nt: TGTGCCAGCAGCTCGAGCACCGCGAGCACAGATACGCAGTATTTT
abundance: -; d_gene: -; v_gene: TRBV5-1; j_gene: TRBJ2-1; CDR3aa: CASSLVPKNEQFF; CDR3nt: TGCGCCAGCAGCTTAGTCCCGAAGAATGAGCAGTTCTTC
abundance: -; d_gene: TRBD2; v_gene: TRBV19; j_gene: TRBJ2-2; CDR3aa: CASSPGLAGASGELFF; CDR3nt: TGTGCCAGTAGTCCTGGCTTAGCGGGAGCGTCCGGGGAGCTGTTTTTT
abundance: -; d_gene: -; v_gene: TRBV28; j_gene: TRBJ2-7; CDR3aa: CASIPQGEGPYEQYF; CDR3nt: TGTGCCAGCATCCCCCAGGGAGAGGGGCCCTACGAGCAGTACTTC
abundance: -; d_gene: TRBD1; v_gene: TRBV5-4; j_gene: TRBJ2-1; CDR3aa: CASSLDGTGTYNEQFF; CDR3nt: TGTGCCAGCAGCTTGGATGGGACAGGCACCTACAATGAGCAGTTCTTC
abundance: once; d_gene: TRBD1; v_gene: TRBV28; j_gene: TRBJ2-7; CDR3aa: CASSSPGTGRYEQYF; CDR3nt: TGTGCCAGCAGCTCGCCCGGGACAGGGCGATACGAGCAGTACTTC
abundance: -; d_gene: TRBD2; v_gene: TRBV10-3; j_gene: TRBJ2-7; CDR3aa: CATLAGSTYEQYF; CDR3nt: TGTGCCACATTAGCGGGGTCCACCTACGAGCAGTACTTC
abundance: -; d_gene: TRBD1; v_gene: TRBV6-1; j_gene: TRBJ2-7; CDR3aa: CASSWTGYEQYF; CDR3nt: TGTGCCAGCAGTTGGACAGGCTACGAGCAGTACTTC
abundance: -; d_gene: TRBD1; v_gene: TRBV10-2; j_gene: TRBJ1-5; CDR3aa: CASSESHRGNQPQHF; CDR3nt: TGCGCCAGCAGTGAGTCCCACAGGGGGAATCAGCCCCAGCATTTT
abundance: -; d_gene: -; v_gene: TRBV19; j_gene: TRBJ1-1; CDR3aa: CASINSQMNTEAFF; CDR3nt: TGTGCCAGTATTAATTCACAGATGAACACTGAAGCTTTCTTT